Reported below is one TCR beta chain. Its antigen is currently unknown. The data derive from a study of T-cell reconstitution after alpha-beta-depleted transplantation in children. Trimming shortened V by 1 base and J by 5 bases, and 9 bases separated the two germline ends. The CDR3 covers 14 residues. The TCRbeta library was prepared with unique molecular identifiers. Each CDR3 protein is one row after TCRdb ran MiXCR on the PCR reads. The sample yields about 310,000 distinct CDR3 sequences, approximately 23% seen once. Study findings and constraints: Expanded clones from the graft, numbering several hundred, reportedly supplied alpha-beta T cells about two months after transplant. It was surviving recipient T cells and thymic progenitors that gave some patients high TCRbeta diversity at day 60.

The sequence came from a male patient between 5 and 17 years old who had a stem cell transplant for acute lymphoblastic leukemia, so the T cells may come from the graft donor. The V and J genes are TRBV12-3 or TRBV12-4 and TRBJ2-4, with D perhaps TRBD1 (5 bases). The input for sequencing was PBMCs, mostly from graft donor cells, taken 180 days after TCRalphabeta/CD19-depleted stem cell transplant. CDR3 amino acids: CASSLEGIENIQYF. CDR3 in DNA: TGTGCCAGCAGTTTAGAGGGGATCGAAAACATTCAGTACTTC.